This T cell receptor beta chain was obtained from a study of cytomegalovirus exposure and HLA in healthy donors. Using immunoSEQ multiplex PCR, the repertoire was profiled, and TCRdb retains in-frame clones only, with some absent. The sample yields approximately 58,000 clones, about 95% seen once. The V and J ends lost 11 bases and 5 bases respectively, with 18 bases between them. Germline V gene sequence: CDR1 SNHLY, CDR2 FYNNEI. The CDR3 has 14 residues. This sequence was found in a man younger than 35 in good health and CMV-seronegative. V and J are TRBV2 and TRBJ2-2; D is unclear. The source material was PBMCs. The CDR3 nucleotides read TGTGCCTCGAAAAGGAGTTTTGGGACCGGGGAGCTGTTTTTT. Translating it yields CASKRSFGTGELFF.